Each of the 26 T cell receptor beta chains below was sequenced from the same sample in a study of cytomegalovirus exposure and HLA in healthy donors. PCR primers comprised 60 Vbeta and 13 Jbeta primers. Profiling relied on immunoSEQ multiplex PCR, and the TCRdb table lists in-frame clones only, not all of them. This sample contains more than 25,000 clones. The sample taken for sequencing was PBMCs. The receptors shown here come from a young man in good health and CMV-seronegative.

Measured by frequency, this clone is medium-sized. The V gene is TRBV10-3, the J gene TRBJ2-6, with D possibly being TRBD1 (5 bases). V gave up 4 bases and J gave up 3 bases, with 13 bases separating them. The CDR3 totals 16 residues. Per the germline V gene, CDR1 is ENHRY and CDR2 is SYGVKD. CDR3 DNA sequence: TGTGCCATCAGTGCGGACAACCGAGGTGGGGCCAACGTCCTGACTTTC. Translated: CAISADNRGGANVLTF.

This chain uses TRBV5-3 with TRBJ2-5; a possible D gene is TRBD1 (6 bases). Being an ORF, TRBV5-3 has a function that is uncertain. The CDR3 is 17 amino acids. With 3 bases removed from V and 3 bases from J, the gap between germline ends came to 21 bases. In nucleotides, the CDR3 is TGTGCCAGAAGCTCCCACCAGGGGAAGGATGTAGAAGAGACCCAGTACTTC. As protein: CARSSHQGKDVEETQYF.

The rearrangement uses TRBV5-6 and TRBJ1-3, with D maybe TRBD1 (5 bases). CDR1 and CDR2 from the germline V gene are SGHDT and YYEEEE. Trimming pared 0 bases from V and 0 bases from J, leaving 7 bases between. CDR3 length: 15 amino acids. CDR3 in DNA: TGTGCCAGCAGCTTGGCGGGGGGCTCTGGAAACACCATATATTTT. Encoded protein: CASSLAGGSGNTIYF.

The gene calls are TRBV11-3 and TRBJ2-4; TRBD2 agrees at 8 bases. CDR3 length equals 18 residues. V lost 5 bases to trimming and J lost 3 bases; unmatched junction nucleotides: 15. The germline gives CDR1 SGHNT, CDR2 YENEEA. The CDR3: CASSPVTERGFGKNIQYF. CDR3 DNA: TGTGCCAGCAGCCCAGTGACTGAGCGGGGGTTTGGCAAAAACATTCAGTACTTC.

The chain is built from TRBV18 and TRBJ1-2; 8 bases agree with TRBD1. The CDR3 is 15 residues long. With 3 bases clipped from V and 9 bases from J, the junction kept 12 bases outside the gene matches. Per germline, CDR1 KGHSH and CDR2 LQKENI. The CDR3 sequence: CASSPTSAGQGSYTF. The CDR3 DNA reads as TGTGCCAGCTCACCCACTTCGGCCGGACAGGGCAGCTACACCTTC. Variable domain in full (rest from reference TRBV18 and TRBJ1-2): NAGVMQNPRHLVRRRGQEARLRCSPMKGHSHVYWYRQLPEEGLKFMVYLQKENIIDESGMPKERFSAEFPKEGPSILRIQQVVRGDSAAYFCASSPTSAGQGSYTFGSGTRLTVV.

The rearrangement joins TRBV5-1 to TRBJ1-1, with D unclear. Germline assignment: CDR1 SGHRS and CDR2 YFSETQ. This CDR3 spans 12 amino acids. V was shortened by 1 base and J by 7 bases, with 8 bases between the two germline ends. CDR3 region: CASSLFTGEAFF. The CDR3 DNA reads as TGCGCCAGCAGCTTGTTCACGGGTGAAGCTTTCTTT.

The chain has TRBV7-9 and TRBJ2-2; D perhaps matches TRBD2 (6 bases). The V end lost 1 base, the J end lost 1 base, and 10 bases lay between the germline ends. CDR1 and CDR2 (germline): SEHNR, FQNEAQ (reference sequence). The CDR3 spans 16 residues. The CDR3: CASSLGAGLNTGELFF. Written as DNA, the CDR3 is TGTGCCAGCAGCTTAGGAGCGGGCCTGAACACCGGGGAGCTGTTTTTT.

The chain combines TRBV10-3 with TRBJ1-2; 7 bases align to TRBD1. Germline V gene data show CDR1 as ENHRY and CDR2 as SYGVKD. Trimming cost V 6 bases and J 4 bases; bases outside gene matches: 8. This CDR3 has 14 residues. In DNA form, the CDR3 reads TGTGCCATCAGGAGAACAGGGGACCCCTATGGCTACACCTTC. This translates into CAIRRTGDPYGYTF.

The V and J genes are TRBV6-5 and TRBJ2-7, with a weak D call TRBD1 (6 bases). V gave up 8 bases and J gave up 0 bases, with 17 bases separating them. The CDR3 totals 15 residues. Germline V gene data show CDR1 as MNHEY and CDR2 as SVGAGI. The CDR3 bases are TGTGCCAGCCGGAGAGATACAGGGAGCTCCTACGAGCAGTACTTC. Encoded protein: CASRRDTGSSYEQYF.

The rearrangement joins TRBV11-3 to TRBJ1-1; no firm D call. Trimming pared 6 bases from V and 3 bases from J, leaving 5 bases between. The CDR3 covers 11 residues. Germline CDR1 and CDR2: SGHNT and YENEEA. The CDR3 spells CASRGDTEAFF. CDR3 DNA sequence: TGTGCCAGCAGGGGCGACACTGAAGCTTTCTTT.

CDR3 in DNA: TGTGCCAGCAGTACCCCGGACAGTAACACTGAAGCTTTCTTT. This translates into CASSTPDSNTEAFF. V is TRBV2 and J is TRBJ1-1, with D perhaps TRBD1 (6 bases). This CDR3 has 14 amino acids. V was clipped by 5 bases and J by 2 bases, with 12 bases between them. Germline V gene lookup returns CDR1 SNHLY and CDR2 FYNNEI.

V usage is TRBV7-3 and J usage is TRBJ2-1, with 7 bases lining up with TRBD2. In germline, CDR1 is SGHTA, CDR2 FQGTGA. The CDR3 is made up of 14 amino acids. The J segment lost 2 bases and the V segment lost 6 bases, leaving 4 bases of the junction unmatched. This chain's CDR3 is CASRLAGAYNEQFF. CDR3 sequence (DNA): TGTGCCAGCAGGTTAGCGGGCGCCTACAATGAGCAGTTCTTC.

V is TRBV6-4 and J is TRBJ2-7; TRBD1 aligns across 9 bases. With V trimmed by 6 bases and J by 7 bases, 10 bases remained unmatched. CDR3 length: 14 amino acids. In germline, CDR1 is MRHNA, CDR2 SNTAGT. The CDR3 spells CASRIRDRELEQYF. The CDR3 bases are TGTGCCAGCAGGATCCGGGACAGGGAATTAGAGCAGTACTTC.

The CDR3 DNA sequence: TGCGCCAGCAGCCAAGATCTCGGGAACTATGGCTACACCTTC. Protein: CASSQDLGNYGYTF. The chain has TRBV4-3 and TRBJ1-2; D gene ambiguous. This CDR3 spans 14 amino acids. V lost 0 bases and J 2 bases, leaving 7 bases between the germline ends. Per the germline V gene, CDR1 is LGHNA and CDR2 is YSLEER.

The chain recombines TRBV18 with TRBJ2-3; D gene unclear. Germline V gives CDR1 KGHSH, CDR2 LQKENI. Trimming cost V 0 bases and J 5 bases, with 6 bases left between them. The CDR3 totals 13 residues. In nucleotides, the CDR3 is TGTGCCAGCTCACCACCGTCGGGAGATACGCAGTATTTT. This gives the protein CASSPPSGDTQYF.

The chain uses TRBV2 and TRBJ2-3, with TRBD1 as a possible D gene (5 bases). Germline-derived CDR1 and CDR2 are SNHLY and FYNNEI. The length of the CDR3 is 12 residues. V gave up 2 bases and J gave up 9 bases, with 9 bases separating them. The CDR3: CASSEWGATQYF. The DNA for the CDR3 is TGTGCCAGCAGTGAATGGGGCGCCACGCAGTATTTT.

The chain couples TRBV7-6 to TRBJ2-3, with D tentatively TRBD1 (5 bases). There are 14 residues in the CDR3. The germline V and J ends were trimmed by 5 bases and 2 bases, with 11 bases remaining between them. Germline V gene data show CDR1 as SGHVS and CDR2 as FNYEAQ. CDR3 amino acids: CASSPKGPTDTQYF. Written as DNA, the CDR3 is TGTGCCAGCAGCCCGAAGGGGCCCACAGATACGCAGTATTTT.

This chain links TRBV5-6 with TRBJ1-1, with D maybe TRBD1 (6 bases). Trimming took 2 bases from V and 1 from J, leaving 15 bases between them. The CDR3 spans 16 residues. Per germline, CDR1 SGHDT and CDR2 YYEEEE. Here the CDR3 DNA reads TGTGCCAGCAGCTTCCAGGGGATTTTACCGAACACTGAAGCTTTCTTT. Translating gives CASSFQGILPNTEAFF.

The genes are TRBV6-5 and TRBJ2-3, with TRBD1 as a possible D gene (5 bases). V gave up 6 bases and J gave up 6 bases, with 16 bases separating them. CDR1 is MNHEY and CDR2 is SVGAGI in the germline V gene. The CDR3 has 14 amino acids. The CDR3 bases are TGTGCCAGCAGGGACACTTTTTCACAGGATACGCAGTATTTT. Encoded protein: CASRDTFSQDTQYF.

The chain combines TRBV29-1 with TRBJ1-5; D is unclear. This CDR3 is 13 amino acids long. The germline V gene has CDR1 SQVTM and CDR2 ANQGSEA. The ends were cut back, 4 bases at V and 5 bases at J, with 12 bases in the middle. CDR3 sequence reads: CSVADGDYQPQHF. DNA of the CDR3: TGCAGCGTTGCGGACGGGGATTATCAGCCCCAGCATTTT.

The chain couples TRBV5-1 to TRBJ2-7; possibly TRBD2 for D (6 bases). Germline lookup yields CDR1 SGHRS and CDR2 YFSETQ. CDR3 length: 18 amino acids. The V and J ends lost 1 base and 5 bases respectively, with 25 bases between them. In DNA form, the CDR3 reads TGCGCCAGCAGCTTGACGGTCGGTGGGGGAGGCAGGGATCACGAGCAGTACTTC. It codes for CASSLTVGGGGRDHEQYF.

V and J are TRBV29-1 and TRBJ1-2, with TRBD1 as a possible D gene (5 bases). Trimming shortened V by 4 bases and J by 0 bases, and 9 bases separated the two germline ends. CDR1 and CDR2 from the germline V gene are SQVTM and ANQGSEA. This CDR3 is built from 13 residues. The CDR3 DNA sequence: TGCAGCGTTGTGCGGACAACTAACTATGGCTACACCTTC. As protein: CSVVRTTNYGYTF.

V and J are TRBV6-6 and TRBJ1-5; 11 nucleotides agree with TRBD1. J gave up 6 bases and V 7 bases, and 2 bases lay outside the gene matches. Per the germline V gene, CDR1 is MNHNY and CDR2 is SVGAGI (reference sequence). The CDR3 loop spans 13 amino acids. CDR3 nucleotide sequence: TGTGCCAGCATGGACAGGGGGCTTCAGCCCCAGCATTTT. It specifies CASMDRGLQPQHF.

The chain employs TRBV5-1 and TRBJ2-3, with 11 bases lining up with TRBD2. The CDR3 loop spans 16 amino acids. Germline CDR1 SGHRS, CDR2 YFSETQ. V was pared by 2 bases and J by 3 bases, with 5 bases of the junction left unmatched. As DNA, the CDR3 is TGCGCCAGCAGCTTCAGGACTAGCGGGTGGACAGATACGCAGTATTTT. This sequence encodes CASSFRTSGWTDTQYF.

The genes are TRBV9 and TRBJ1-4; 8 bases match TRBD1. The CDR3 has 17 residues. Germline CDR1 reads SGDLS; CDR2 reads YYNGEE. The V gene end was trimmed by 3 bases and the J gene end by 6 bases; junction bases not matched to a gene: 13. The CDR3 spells CASSATGGALGDEKLFF. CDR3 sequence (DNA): TGTGCCAGCAGCGCCACAGGGGGGGCACTCGGTGATGAAAAACTGTTTTTT.

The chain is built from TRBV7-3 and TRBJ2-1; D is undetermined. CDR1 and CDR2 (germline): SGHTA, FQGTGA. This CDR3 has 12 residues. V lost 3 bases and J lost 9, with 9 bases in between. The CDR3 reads CASSFPAGEQFF. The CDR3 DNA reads TGTGCCAGCAGCTTCCCAGCAGGTGAGCAGTTCTTC. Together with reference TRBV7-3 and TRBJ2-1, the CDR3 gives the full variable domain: GAGVSQTPSNKVTEKGKYVELRCDPISGHTALYWYRQSLGQGPEFLIYFQGTGAADDSGLPNDRFFAVRPEGSVSTLKIQRTERGDSAVYLCASSFPAGEQFFGPGTRLTVL.